Shown below are 6 T cell receptor beta chains from a single sample sequenced in a study of cytomegalovirus exposure and HLA in healthy donors. Profiling relied on immunoSEQ multiplex PCR, and the TCRdb table lists in-frame clones only, not all of them. The sample comprises a few hundred thousand clones, roughly 88% of which are singletons, and roughly 3% rests with the top ten. Material: PBMCs. The receptors were sampled from a young woman in good health and CMV-seronegative.

V gene TRBV6-6 combines with J gene TRBJ2-7; a possible D gene is TRBD1 (6 bases). The CDR3 consists of 15 residues. Between the trimmed V and J ends, which lost 5 bases and 4 bases, there was a span of 18 bases. Germline assignment: CDR1 MNHNY and CDR2 SVGAGI (reference sequence). CDR3 sequence reads: CASSNPRGTLYEQYF. The CDR3 region has the DNA TGTGCCAGCAGTAATCCCAGGGGAACCCTGTACGAGCAGTACTTC.

In this sample, this clone turned up once. This chain links TRBV9 with TRBJ2-7; TRBD2 matches at 8 bases. This CDR3 has 15 amino acids. Per the germline V gene, CDR1 is SGDLS and CDR2 is YYNGEE. V shed 5 bases and J 0 bases; nucleotides not matched to a gene: 7. This CDR3 is CASSYSSGSSYEQYF. As DNA, the CDR3 is TGTGCCAGCAGTTACTCGAGCGGGAGCTCCTACGAGCAGTACTTC.

A few counts support this clone. The J gene is TRBJ2-2, the V gene TRBV7-3, with TRBD2 identical over 9 bases. The V and J ends lost 6 bases and 8 bases, in that order; junction bases with no gene match: 4. Germline CDR1 and CDR2: SGHTA and FQGTGA. This CDR3 has 13 amino acids. The CDR3 protein is CASSQGLAGELFF. In nucleotides, the CDR3 is TGTGCCAGCAGTCAAGGACTAGCGGGGGAGCTGTTTTTT.

The gene calls are TRBV30 and TRBJ2-1; 7 bases match TRBD2. J lost 1 base, V lost 5 bases, and 8 bases had no gene match. In germline, CDR1 is GTSNPN, CDR2 SVGIG (reference sequence). The CDR3 has 15 residues. The CDR3 region is CAWAWTSESYNEQFF. CDR3 bases: TGTGCCTGGGCTTGGACTAGTGAGTCCTACAATGAGCAGTTCTTC.

The rearrangement uses TRBV7-8 and TRBJ2-3; 9 nucleotides agree with TRBD2. Trimming removed 1 base from V and 0 bases from J; junction bases left unmatched: 2. There are 16 residues in the CDR3. The germline CDR1 and CDR2 sequences are SGHVS and FQNEAQ. CDR3 DNA sequence: TGTGCCAGCAGCTTAGGACTAGCGGTGAGCACAGATACGCAGTATTTT. Translation: CASSLGLAVSTDTQYF. Drawing the rest from reference TRBV7-8 and TRBJ2-3, the complete variable domain is GAGVSQSPRYKVAKRGQDVALRCDPISGHVSLFWYQQALGQGPEFLTYFQNEAQLDKSGLPSDRFFAERPEGSVSTLKIQRTQQEDSAVYLCASSLGLAVSTDTQYFGPGTRLTVL.

The rearrangement uses TRBV7-3 and TRBJ2-1; 9 positions agree with TRBD2. The CDR3 has 16 amino acids. V shed 2 bases, J shed 7 bases, and the junction held 9 bases outside the gene matches. The germline V gene has CDR1 SGHTA and CDR2 FQGTGA. The CDR3 loop is CASSLLAGRPLNEQFF. The CDR3 DNA sequence: TGTGCCAGCAGCTTACTAGCGGGAAGACCATTAAATGAGCAGTTCTTC.